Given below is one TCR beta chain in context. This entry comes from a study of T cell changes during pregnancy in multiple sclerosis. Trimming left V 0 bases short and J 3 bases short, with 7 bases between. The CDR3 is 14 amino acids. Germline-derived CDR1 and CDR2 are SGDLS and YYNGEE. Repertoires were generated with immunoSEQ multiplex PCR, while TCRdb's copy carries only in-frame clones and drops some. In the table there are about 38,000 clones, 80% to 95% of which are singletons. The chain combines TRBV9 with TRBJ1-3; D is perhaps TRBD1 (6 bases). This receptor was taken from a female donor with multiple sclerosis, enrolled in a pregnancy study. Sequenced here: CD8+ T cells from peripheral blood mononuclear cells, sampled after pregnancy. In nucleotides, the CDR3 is TGTGCCAGCAGCGTAGCAGGGGATGGAAACACCATATATTTT. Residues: CASSVAGDGNTIYF. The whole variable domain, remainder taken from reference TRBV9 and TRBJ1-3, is DSGVTQTPKHLITATGQRVTLRCSPRSGDLSVYWYQQSLDQGLQFLIQYYNGEERAKGNILERFSAQQFPDLHSELNLSSLELGDSALYFCASSVAGDGNTIYFGEGSWLTVV.